This T cell receptor (beta chain) was sequenced during a study of control samples from healthy donors and cancer patients. The germline V gene encodes CDR1 MNHEY and CDR2 SVGAGI. The CDR3 is 12 amino acids. The V end was cut by 0 bases, the J end by 7 bases, with 6 bases between. This clone was observed a single time. This table comes from immunoSEQ multiplex PCR, and its TCRdb copy is limited to in-frame clones, with some not included. The sample comprises 150,000 to 200,000 clones, 70% to 90% of which are singletons, and 1.5% to 2% rests with the top ten. The sequence derives from a man between 18 and 35 years old in good health. The chain combines TRBV6-5 with TRBJ1-2; D gene ambiguous. Sequences were obtained from blood. CDR3 in DNA: TGTGCCAGCAGTTACTCGGGAGGTGGCTACACCTTC. This codes for CASSYSGGGYTF.